These 9 T cell receptor beta chains share one sample of origin, sequenced in a study of shared clonotypes between healthy human individuals. Only in-frame clones appear in the TCRdb table, and some are missing; sequencing was by immunoSEQ multiplex PCR. The repertoire includes a few million clones, over 90% of them detected once, and 0.39% sits in the top ten. Sequencing was carried out using naive CD4+ T cells from PBMCs. Subset meaning: CD45RA+ positively selected. These receptor sequences come from a man between 18 and 29 years old in good health. Some clones in this sample may be carry-over from other donors' samples.

This clone was seen just once. The chain recombines TRBV25-1 with TRBJ1-2; no reliable D call. There are 15 residues in the CDR3. CDR1 and CDR2 (germline): MGHDK, SYGVNS. V shed 1 base and J shed 7 bases, with 16 bases lying between them. CDR3 sequence (DNA): TGTGCCAGCAGTGAATTTGGGGAAGAAGCTTTTGGCTACACCTTC. This gives the protein CASSEFGEEAFGYTF.

This chain connects TRBV14 to TRBJ2-2, with D tentatively TRBD2 (5 bases). Between the trimmed V and J ends, which lost 0 bases and 4 bases, there was a span of 12 bases. The CDR3 length is 16 residues. CDR1 is SGHDN and CDR2 is FVKESK in the germline V gene. The CDR3 DNA follows: TGTGCCAGCAGCCAAGAAGACTACTACCTCACCGGGGAGCTGTTTTTT. Protein product: CASSQEDYYLTGELFF. Combining the CDR3 with reference TRBV14 and TRBJ2-2 gives the whole variable domain EAGVTQFPSHSVIEKGQTVTLRCDPISGHDNLYWYRRVMGKEIKFLLHFVKESKQDESGMPNNRFLAERTGGTYSTLKVQPAELEDSGVYFCASSQEDYYLTGELFFGEGSRLTVL.

The chain combines TRBV27 with TRBJ1-4, with D maybe TRBD1 (5 bases). The CDR3 spans 14 residues. V lost 6 bases and J lost 7, with 15 bases in between. The V gene's germline CDR1 is MNHEY and CDR2 SMNVEV (reference sequence). CDR3 bases: TGTGCCAGCAGGACCAGACAGAACGGTGAAAAACTGTTTTTT. Translating it yields CASRTRQNGEKLFF.

The chain employs TRBV6-6 and TRBJ2-2, with 7 bases that match TRBD2. V was clipped by 5 bases and J by 1 base; unmatched bases: 7. CDR3 size: 16 residues. CDR1 and CDR2 (germline): MNHNY, SVGAGI (reference sequence). The CDR3 loop is CASSLSSGQNTGELFF. CDR3 DNA sequence: TGTGCCAGCAGTCTAAGTAGCGGGCAGAACACCGGGGAGCTGTTTTTT.

The CDR3 DNA follows: TGTGCTAGTGGTGACAGTCGGGCTGAAGCTTTCTTT. Encoded protein: CASGDSRAEAFF. This chain joins TRBV12-5 and TRBJ1-1; perhaps TRBD1 as D (5 bases). The germline V gene has CDR1 LGHNT and CDR2 FRNRAP. Trimming took off 5 bases at V and 6 bases at J, with 10 bases between the two ends. CDR3 length equals 12 residues.

A word on this clone: The same CDR3 is also encoded by other DNA sequences in this sample. The chain links TRBV5-4 to TRBJ2-2, with a tentative D call TRBD2 (5 bases). The CDR3 totals 14 residues. Germline CDR1 reads SGHNT; CDR2 reads YYREEE (reference sequence). Between the trimmed V and J ends, which lost 3 bases and 5 bases, there was a span of 11 bases. CDR3 bases: TGTGCCAGCAGCTCCCGCCGGGGTACCGGGGAGCTGTTTTTT. Encoded protein: CASSSRRGTGELFF. The entire variable domain, with the rest obtained from reference TRBV5-4 and TRBJ2-2, is as follows: ETGVTQSPTHLIKTRGQQVTLRCSSQSGHNTVSWYQQALGQGPQFIFQYYREEENGRGNFPPRFSGLQFPNYSSELNVNALELDDSALYLCASSSRRGTGELFFGEGSRLTVL.

This chain uses TRBV6-5 with TRBJ1-5, with D tentatively TRBD1 (5 bases). CDR1 and CDR2 (germline): MNHEY, SVGAGI. The V end lost 0 bases, the J end lost 6 bases, and 12 bases lay between the germline ends. CDR3 length equals 15 residues. CDR3 DNA: TGTGCCAGCAGTTACTCGAACCGGGGGGGTCAGCCCCAGCATTTT. Protein sequence: CASSYSNRGGQPQHF.

This chain links TRBV9 with TRBJ2-1; TRBD2 might be the D (6 bases). This CDR3 has 13 residues. Germline V gives CDR1 SGDLS, CDR2 YYNGEE. Trimming shortened V by 3 bases and J by 9 bases, and 13 bases separated the two germline ends. The CDR3 DNA reads as TGTGCCAGCAGCGCCGGAGGGCCCATTGAGCAGTTCTTC. Amino acid sequence: CASSAGGPIEQFF. Supplemented by reference TRBV9 and TRBJ2-1, the full variable domain reads DSGVTQTPKHLITATGQRVTLRCSPRSGDLSVYWYQQSLDQGLQFLIQYYNGEERAKGNILERFSAQQFPDLHSELNLSSLELGDSALYFCASSAGGPIEQFFGPGTRLTVL.

The chain combines TRBV7-8 with TRBJ2-7; D possibly corresponds to TRBD1 (6 bases). The CDR3 is 16 residues long. Germline V CDR1 and CDR2: SGHVS, FQNEAQ. V was clipped by 1 base and J by 2 bases, with 15 bases between them. The CDR3 here is CASSLELGTIPYEQYF. In DNA, the CDR3 is TGTGCCAGCAGCTTAGAACTAGGGACAATCCCCTACGAGCAGTACTTC.